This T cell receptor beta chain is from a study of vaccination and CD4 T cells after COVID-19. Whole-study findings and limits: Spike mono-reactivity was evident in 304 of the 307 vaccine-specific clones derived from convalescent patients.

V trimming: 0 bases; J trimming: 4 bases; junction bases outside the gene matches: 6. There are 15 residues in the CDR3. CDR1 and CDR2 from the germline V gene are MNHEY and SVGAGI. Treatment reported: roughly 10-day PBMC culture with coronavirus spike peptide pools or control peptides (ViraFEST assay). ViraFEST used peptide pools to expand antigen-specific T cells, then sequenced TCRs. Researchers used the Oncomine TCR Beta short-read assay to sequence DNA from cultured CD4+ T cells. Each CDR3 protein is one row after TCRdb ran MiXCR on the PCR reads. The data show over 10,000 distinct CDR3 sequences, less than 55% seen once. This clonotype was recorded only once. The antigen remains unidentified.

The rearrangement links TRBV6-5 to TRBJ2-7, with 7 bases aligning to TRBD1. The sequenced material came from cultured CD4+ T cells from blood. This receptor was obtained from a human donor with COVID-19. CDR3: CASSYSDPGQYEQYF. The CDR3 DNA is TGTGCCAGCAGTTACTCCGACCCGGGACAGTACGAGCAGTACTTC.